These 9 T cell receptor beta chains originate from one sample sequenced in a study of identical twins. TCRdb processed the 5' RACE reads anew with MiXCR; each CDR3 protein has one entry. The sample holds around 290,000 distinct CDR3 sequences; 8.5% to 9.5% are singletons and the top ten take approximately 6.5%. The same sample was also studied in work on yellow fever vaccine responses in identical twins.

The sequenced sample was CD8+ T cells sorted from blood. These receptors all come from a woman in her late teens or twenties in good health.

This clonotype was recorded a few times. The rearrangement joins TRBV4-3 to TRBJ2-1; tentatively, D is TRBD2 (6 bases). The V end lost 1 base, the J end lost 2 bases, and 18 bases lay between the germline ends. This CDR3 is built from 18 residues. Germline V CDR1 and CDR2: LGHNA, YSLEER. The CDR3 coding sequence is TGCGCCAGCAGCCAAGGGGCTCTCGGGGGAGAGGCCTACAATGAGCAGTTCTTC. It yields the protein CASSQGALGGEAYNEQFF.

The chain uses TRBV20-1 and TRBJ1-6, with D maybe TRBD1 (5 bases). The V end was cut by 0 bases, the J end by 7 bases, with 10 bases between. In germline, CDR1 is DFQATT, CDR2 SNEGSKA (reference sequence). This CDR3 contains 14 residues. Here the CDR3 reads CSARDDRINSPLHF. Written as DNA, the CDR3 is TGCAGTGCTAGAGATGACAGAATAAATTCACCCCTCCACTTT.

This clonotype was recorded at least ten times. The chain carries TRBV29-1 and TRBJ2-7; possible D gene TRBD2, 5 bases. Between the trimmed V and J ends, which lost 4 bases and 5 bases, there was a span of 9 bases. CDR3 length: 11 amino acids. The V gene's germline CDR1 is SQVTM and CDR2 ANQGSEA. CDR3 residues: CSVGFGDEQYF. The CDR3 DNA is TGCAGCGTTGGGTTCGGGGACGAGCAGTACTTC.

The CDR3 loop is CASSSVSPSDEQYF. The CDR3 nucleotides are TGTGCCAGCAGTTCAGTCAGCCCCTCAGACGAGCAGTACTTC. The J gene is TRBJ2-7, the V gene TRBV6-2 or TRBV6-3, with D uncertain. The CDR3 is 14 residues long. The germline CDR1 and CDR2 sequences are MNHEY and SVGEGT. Trimming took off 4 bases at V and 5 bases at J, with 15 bases between the two ends.

Only a few counts were recorded for this clonotype. J is TRBJ2-7 and V is TRBV19; D is unclear. The germline CDR1 and CDR2 sequences are LNHDA and SQIVND (reference sequence). V was trimmed by 0 bases and J by 9 bases, leaving 21 bases between them. The CDR3 is made up of 16 amino acids. In DNA form, the CDR3 reads TGTGCCAGTAGTATAGACCACCCCTCCTACTACGATGGGCAGTACTTC. Translated: CASSIDHPSYYDGQYF.

In its sample, this clonotype was seen a few times. The V and J genes are TRBV7-9 and TRBJ2-3; D might be TRBD2 (5 bases). The ends were cut back, 0 bases at V and 2 bases at J, with 6 bases in the middle. CDR1 is SEHNR and CDR2 is FQNEAQ in the germline V gene (reference sequence). The CDR3 extends over 14 amino acids. This chain's CDR3 is CASSLARDTDTQYF. CDR3 DNA sequence: TGTGCCAGCAGCTTAGCGAGGGACACAGATACGCAGTATTTT. The full variable domain, in which reference TRBV7-9 and TRBJ2-3 provide the parts outside the CDR3, is DTGVSQNPRHKITKRGQNVTFRCDPISEHNRLYWYRQTLGQGPEFLTYFQNEAQLEKSRLLSDRFSAERPKGSFSTLEIQRTEQGDSAMYLCASSLARDTDTQYFGPGTRLTVL.

This chain connects TRBV27 to TRBJ2-7; possible D gene TRBD1, 6 bases. V was trimmed by 8 bases and J by 5 bases, leaving 19 bases between them. The germline V gene has CDR1 MNHEY and CDR2 SMNVEV (reference sequence). This CDR3 has 14 residues. The CDR3 loop reads CASSTPYRVHEQYF. For the CDR3, the DNA is TGTGCCAGCTCTACCCCCTACAGGGTACACGAGCAGTACTTC.

This chain joins TRBV7-9 and TRBJ2-7, with D tentatively TRBD2 (5 bases). With 1 base removed from V and 7 bases from J, the gap between germline ends came to 17 bases. Per the germline V gene, CDR1 is SEHNR and CDR2 is FQNEAQ (reference sequence). The CDR3 covers 15 residues. The CDR3 DNA is TGTGCCAGCAGCTTAGGCGGGCCCCCCTATGAGGAGCAGTACTTC. Its translation is CASSLGGPPYEEQYF.

This clonotype was counted many times. V usage is TRBV10-3 and J usage is TRBJ2-1, with TRBD2 identical over 7 bases. Trimming took 6 bases from V and 5 from J; bases not matched to a gene: 7. The CDR3 contains 14 residues. The germline V gene has CDR1 ENHRY and CDR2 SYGVKD. The CDR3 protein is CAIRAGAGDNEQFF. The DNA of the CDR3 is TGTGCCATCAGAGCCGGGGCGGGAGACAATGAGCAGTTCTTC.